This T cell receptor (beta chain) stems from a study of T-cell reconstitution after alpha-beta-depleted transplantation in children. The V and J ends lost 9 bases and 5 bases respectively, with 17 bases between them. Germline V CDR1 and CDR2: SGHRS, YFSETQ. This CDR3 is 13 amino acids long. Preparation of the TCRbeta library involved a method that used unique molecular identifiers. TCRdb re-analysed the PCR reads in MiXCR, keeping a single row per CDR3 protein. The sample holds about 400,000 distinct CDR3 sequences, about 14% seen once. This clonotype was seen a few times. The source was PBMCs, collected from the stem cell graft. The source of this sequence is a human donor who donated a stem cell graft to a child with Fanconi anemia. The V gene is TRBV5-1, the J gene TRBJ2-5; D might be TRBD1 or TRBD2, each matching 5 bases. In DNA, the CDR3 is TGCGCCACCTCGGACACTCCGGGGGAGACCCAGTACTTC. It specifies CATSDTPGETQYF.